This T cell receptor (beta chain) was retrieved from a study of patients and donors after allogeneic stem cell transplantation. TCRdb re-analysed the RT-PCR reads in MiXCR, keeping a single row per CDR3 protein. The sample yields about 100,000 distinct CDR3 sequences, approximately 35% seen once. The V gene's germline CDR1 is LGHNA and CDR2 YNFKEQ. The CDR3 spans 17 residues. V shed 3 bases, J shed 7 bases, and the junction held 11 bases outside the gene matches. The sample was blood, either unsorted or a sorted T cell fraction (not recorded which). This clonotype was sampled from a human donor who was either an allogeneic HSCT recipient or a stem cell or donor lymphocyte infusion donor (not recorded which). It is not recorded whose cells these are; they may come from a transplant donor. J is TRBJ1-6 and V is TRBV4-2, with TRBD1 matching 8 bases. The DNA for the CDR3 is TGTGCCAGCAGCCAGGGCAGGGGGCGGATTTGGAATTCACCCCTCCACTTT. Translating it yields CASSQGRGRIWNSPLHF.